A single sample gave rise to the 8 T cell receptor beta chains below, sequenced in a study of T-cell memory formation after mild COVID-19. TCRdb ran MiXCR on the 5' RACE reads and lists one entry per CDR3 protein. The data show about 200,000 distinct CDR3 sequences, around 16% seen once. Sequenced input: PBMCs or a T cell subset sorted from them (not recorded which). The source of these receptors is an adult woman who had mild COVID-19 (a few samples of this study predate the infection). Cell type and time point are not known.

This clonotype was counted at least ten times. This sequence joins TRBV5-6 and TRBJ2-5; TRBD2 aligns across 14 bases. This CDR3 has 15 residues. Trimming cost V 7 bases and J 4 bases; bases outside gene matches: 6. The V gene's germline CDR1 is SGHDT and CDR2 YYEEEE. This CDR3 is CASSLGLAGGETQYF. The CDR3 region has the DNA TGTGCCAGCTCACTCGGACTAGCGGGAGGAGAGACCCAGTACTTC.

This clonotype has ten or more counts. The CDR3 spells CSGRTGGEKLFF. The CDR3 DNA is TGCAGCGGACGGACAGGGGGCGAAAAACTGTTTTTT. The chain joins TRBV29-1 to TRBJ1-4; 11 bases are shared with TRBD1. This CDR3 region has 12 residues. Germline assignment: CDR1 SQVTM and CDR2 ANQGSEA. V shed 7 bases, J shed 8 bases, and the junction held 3 bases outside the gene matches.

J is TRBJ2-3 and V is TRBV3-1, with 7 bases fitting TRBD2. Germline assignment: CDR1 LGHDT and CDR2 YNNKEL (reference sequence). The CDR3 has 17 amino acids. The V segment lost 0 bases and the J segment 6 bases; nucleotides outside the gene matches: 12. The CDR3 DNA sequence: TGTGCCAGCAGCCAAGAGCCTAGCGGTCCCCCTAAGGATACGCAGTATTTT. Amino acids: CASSQEPSGPPKDTQYF.

The genes are TRBV12-3 or TRBV12-4 and TRBJ2-3, with TRBD2 identical over 8 bases. Trimming cost V 3 bases and J 6 bases; bases outside gene matches: 8. The CDR3 covers 15 residues. The CDR3 is CASSFGAGVFDTQYF. The DNA for the CDR3 is TGTGCCAGCAGTTTTGGAGCGGGAGTTTTCGATACGCAGTATTTT.

This chain connects TRBV7-6 to TRBJ1-2; no clear D gene. This CDR3 has 14 amino acids. Looked up from germline, CDR1 is SGHVS and CDR2 is FNYEAQ. V was shortened by 1 base and J by 6 bases, with 12 bases between the two germline ends. The CDR3 spells CASSLGGRKDGYTF. CDR3 nucleotides: TGTGCCAGCAGCTTAGGGGGTCGAAAAGATGGCTACACCTTC.

The chain is built from TRBV28 and TRBJ2-7; 7 bases fit TRBD2. The length of the CDR3 is 14 residues. Germline-derived CDR1 and CDR2 are MDHEN and SYDVKM. V shed 6 bases and J 6 bases; nucleotides not matched to a gene: 11. CDR3 sequence (DNA): TGTGCCAGCAGGCCCGCCGGGAGGCGGATCGAGCAGTACTTC. Its protein product is CASRPAGRRIEQYF.

Note on this clonotype: This could be a read error, since a much larger clone is one nucleotide away. The rearrangement joins TRBV2 to TRBJ2-7; 7 bases are shared with TRBD1. Germline V lookup: CDR1 SNHLY, CDR2 FYNNEI. J lost 3 bases, V lost 4 bases, and 0 bases had no gene match. This CDR3 spans 12 amino acids. CDR3 bases: TGTGCCAGCAGTGGACAGGGCTACGAGCAGTACTTC. Amino acid sequence: CASSGQGYEQYF.

The chain employs TRBV9 and TRBJ2-3, with 15 bases fitting TRBD2. From germline, CDR1 is SGDLS and CDR2 YYNGEE. The J segment lost 6 bases and the V segment lost 2 bases, leaving 4 bases of the junction unmatched. This CDR3 spans 16 amino acids. The CDR3 bases are TGTGCCAGCAGCGTGCCAGGGACTAGCGGGGGGGATACGCAGTATTTT. Protein product: CASSVPGTSGGDTQYF. The variable domain in full, completed from reference TRBV9 and TRBJ2-3, reads DSGVTQTPKHLITATGQRVTLRCSPRSGDLSVYWYQQSLDQGLQFLIQYYNGEERAKGNILERFSAQQFPDLHSELNLSSLELGDSALYFCASSVPGTSGGDTQYFGPGTRLTVL.